This passage covers 20 T cell receptor beta chains from one sample sequenced in a study of T-cell memory formation after mild COVID-19. MiXCR, applied by TCRdb to the 5' RACE reads, yields one record per CDR3 protein. This sample has 50,000 or so distinct CDR3 sequences, with 25% to 30% found just once. Sequenced input: PBMCs or a T cell subset sorted from them (not recorded which). The receptors shown here come from a young man who had mild COVID-19 (a few samples of this study predate the infection). Cell type and time point are not known.

V usage is TRBV20-1 and J usage is TRBJ2-7; TRBD1 might be the D (6 bases). Between the trimmed V and J ends, which lost 5 bases and 6 bases, there was a span of 20 bases. CDR1 is DFQATT and CDR2 is SNEGSKA in the germline V gene (reference sequence). The CDR3 is 14 amino acids. This CDR3 reads CSAAQGQRMGEQYV. Written as DNA, the CDR3 is TGCAGTGCTGCGCAGGGACAACGGATGGGCGAGCAGTACGTC.

V usage is TRBV7-2 and J usage is TRBJ1-6, with D possibly matching TRBD1 (5 bases). Trimming shortened V by 4 bases and J by 14 bases, and 15 bases separated the two germline ends. The length of the CDR3 is 13 residues. Germline V gene data show CDR1 as SGHTA and CDR2 as FQGNSA. The CDR3 protein is CASSSPPQDTLHF. The CDR3 bases are TGTGCCAGCAGCTCGCCCCCACAGGACACCCTCCACTTT.

V is TRBV11-2 and J is TRBJ2-7; TRBD1 might be the D (6 bases). CDR1 is SGHAT, CDR2 FQNNGV, per germline. V lost 1 base and J lost 2, with 12 bases in between. The length of the CDR3 is 15 residues. CDR3 sequence reads: CASSLGQDSTYEQYF. In nucleotides, the CDR3 is TGTGCCAGCAGCTTAGGACAGGATTCGACCTACGAGCAGTACTTC.

This clonotype appeared a few times. The CDR3, as DNA: TGCGCCAGCAGCGTAATCAGGGCGTTCGCAGATACGCAGTATTTT. It yields the protein CASSVIRAFADTQYF. The chain carries TRBV5-1 and TRBJ2-3, with TRBD1 as a possible D gene (5 bases). Germline assignment: CDR1 SGHRS and CDR2 YFSETQ. The CDR3 contains 15 residues. V was clipped by 4 bases and J by 4 bases, with 16 bases between them.

This clonotype was observed a few times. The V gene is TRBV5-1, the J gene TRBJ2-4; TRBD1 is a possible D gene (6 bases). Trimming left V 4 bases short and J 9 bases short, with 17 bases between. From germline, CDR1 is SGHRS and CDR2 YFSETQ. The CDR3 contains 14 residues. The CDR3 bases are TGCGCCAGCAGCCCATCGGTGGGGGCGATCATTCAGTACTTC. It codes for CASSPSVGAIIQYF.

In its sample, this clonotype was seen a few times. The rearrangement uses TRBV5-1 and TRBJ2-5, with D tentatively TRBD2 (6 bases). V dropped 2 bases and J dropped 2 bases, with 10 bases sitting between them. Germline assignment: CDR1 SGHRS and CDR2 YFSETQ. This CDR3 has 14 amino acids. CDR3: CASSFRTTQETQYF. CDR3 nucleotides: TGCGCCAGCAGCTTCAGGACTACACAAGAGACCCAGTACTTC.

In its sample, this clonotype was seen once. The V gene is TRBV4-2, the J gene TRBJ2-1; D possibly matches TRBD1 or TRBD2 (5 bases each). The V and J ends lost 3 bases and 6 bases respectively, with 6 bases between them. This CDR3 spans 12 amino acids. Germline V gene data show CDR1 as LGHNA and CDR2 as YNFKEQ. CDR3: CASSQGVNEQFF. CDR3 bases: TGTGCCAGCAGCCAGGGGGTCAATGAGCAGTTCTTC.

This clonotype was counted only a few times. This sequence joins TRBV6-9 and TRBJ2-7; D gene unclear. CDR1 and CDR2 from the germline V gene are MNHGY and SVAAGI. Trimming removed 6 bases from V and 1 base from J, with 7 bases in between. This CDR3 is built from 12 residues. The CDR3 loop reads CASSPTSYEQYV. The CDR3 DNA reads TGTGCCAGCAGCCCTACTTCCTACGAGCAGTACGTC.

This chain connects TRBV20-1 to TRBJ1-2; TRBD1 matches at 8 bases. CDR1 and CDR2 from the germline V gene are DFQATT and SNEGSKA (reference sequence). CDR3 length: 16 amino acids. Trimming removed 7 bases from V and 4 bases from J; junction bases left unmatched: 17. CDR3 nucleotides: TGCAGTGTAAGGAGGTTTCAGGGGGCGGCCTCCTATGGCTACACCTTC. Translating it yields CSVRRFQGAASYGYTF.

The sample holds a few counts of this clonotype. As DNA, the CDR3 is TGCGCCAGCAGCCAAGATGAGGGACAGCCCCAGCATTTT. Its protein is CASSQDEGQPQHF. The chain links TRBV4-1 to TRBJ1-5; D unclear. Germline assignment: CDR1 MGHRA and CDR2 YSYEKL. V was pared by 0 bases and J by 7 bases, with 7 bases between. The CDR3 has 13 residues.

This clonotype came up many times. This chain joins TRBV9 and TRBJ2-7; D may be TRBD2 (6 bases). The CDR3 spans 13 residues. Germline V gene lookup returns CDR1 SGDLS and CDR2 YYNGEE. The V gene lost 4 bases and the J gene lost 2 bases, with 10 bases spanning the gap. The CDR3 reads CASSRDSAYEQYF. Written as DNA, the CDR3 is TGTGCCAGCAGCCGGGACTCGGCCTACGAGCAGTACTTC.

This clonotype was seen more than once but under ten times. The rearrangement uses TRBV7-9 and TRBJ2-5; D gene ambiguous. Germline V gives CDR1 SEHNR, CDR2 FQNEAQ (reference sequence). The CDR3 has 12 amino acids. Trimming shortened V by 5 bases and J by 3 bases, and 7 bases separated the two germline ends. The CDR3 loop is CASSHLEETQYF. The CDR3 DNA follows: TGTGCCAGCAGCCACCTAGAAGAGACCCAGTACTTC.

The J gene is TRBJ1-1, the V gene TRBV4-2, with 10 bases fitting TRBD1. Germline CDR1 is LGHNA and CDR2 is YNFKEQ. This CDR3 region has 17 residues. The ends lost 2 bases at V and 0 bases at J; junction bases unmatched: 6. CDR3 nucleotides: TGTGCCAGCAGCCAAAGGGACAGGGGTTATTTGAACACTGAAGCTTTCTTT. Amino acids: CASSQRDRGYLNTEAFF.

The chain uses TRBV7-8 and TRBJ2-2; D ambiguous. From germline, CDR1 is SGHVS and CDR2 FQNEAQ. CDR3 size: 11 residues. Trimming left V 6 bases short and J 6 bases short, with 5 bases between. The CDR3: CASRAAGELFF. Written as DNA, the CDR3 is TGTGCCAGCAGGGCCGCCGGGGAGCTGTTTTTT.

J is TRBJ2-1 and V is TRBV3-1, with 10 bases matching TRBD2. Germline V gene data show CDR1 as LGHDT and CDR2 as YNNKEL (reference sequence). CDR3 length: 16 amino acids. After removal of 0 bases from V and 4 bases from J, the junction contained 3 bases not matched to a gene. The CDR3: CASSQETLAGYNEQFF. As DNA, the CDR3 is TGTGCCAGCAGCCAAGAAACACTAGCGGGGTACAATGAGCAGTTCTTC.

This chain connects TRBV5-1 to TRBJ2-5; 10 positions agree with TRBD2. With V trimmed by 4 bases and J by 5 bases, 5 bases remained unmatched. CDR1 is SGHRS and CDR2 is YFSETQ in the germline V gene. The CDR3 length is 14 residues. CDR3 sequence: CASSSSGGTETQYF. The CDR3 DNA sequence: TGCGCCAGCAGCAGTAGCGGGGGGACGGAGACCCAGTACTTC.

There are a few counts of this clonotype. The chain has TRBV4-3 and TRBJ2-5; weak D call: TRBD1 (6 bases). Trimming stripped 3 bases from V and 2 bases from J, with 10 bases between. This CDR3 has 14 amino acids. Germline V CDR1 and CDR2: LGHNA, YSLEER. The CDR3 coding sequence is TGCGCCAGCAGCCAGGTGGACAGACAAGAGACCCAGTACTTC. It yields the protein CASSQVDRQETQYF.

V gene TRBV6-5 combines with J gene TRBJ2-5; D tentatively fits TRBD1 or TRBD2 (5 bases each). CDR1 and CDR2 (germline): MNHEY, SVGAGI. Trimming took 0 bases from V and 4 from J, leaving 12 bases between them. The CDR3 length is 15 residues. The CDR3 is CASSYSVRDGETQYF. The CDR3 DNA is TGTGCCAGCAGTTACTCTGTCAGGGACGGAGAGACCCAGTACTTC.

CDR3 nucleotides: TGTGCCAGCCGGGACAAGTCACTGGGCAATCAGCCCCAGCATTTT. Residues: CASRDKSLGNQPQHF. The rearrangement uses TRBV12-3 or TRBV12-4 and TRBJ1-5; TRBD1 is a possible D gene (6 bases). V gave up 8 bases and J gave up 2 bases, with 16 bases separating them. This CDR3 contains 15 residues.

This clonotype has just a few counts. This chain uses TRBV24-1 with TRBJ2-5; 10 bases align to TRBD1. The germline V gene encodes CDR1 KGHDR and CDR2 SFDVKD. This CDR3 comprises 15 residues. Trimming at V came to 7 bases and at J to 5 bases, leaving 9 bases not matched to a gene. Here the CDR3 reads CATSPGTGASETQYF. For the CDR3, the DNA is TGTGCCACCAGCCCCGGGACAGGGGCATCGGAGACCCAGTACTTC.